The entry below gives a single TCR beta chain sequence along with its context. The data originate from a study of T cell changes during pregnancy in multiple sclerosis. Produced via immunoSEQ multiplex PCR; TCRdb's table is partial and in-frame only. The sample carries tens of thousands of clones, 75% to 95% recorded once. The CDR3 is 13 residues long. The junction had 2 bases not matched to a gene; V was cut back by 5 bases and J by 2 bases. Germline values: CDR1 SGHRS, CDR2 YFSETQ. This TCR came from a female donor with multiple sclerosis, enrolled in a pregnancy study. The source was CD4+ T cells from peripheral blood mononuclear cells, collected in the second trimester of pregnancy. The chain carries TRBV5-1 and TRBJ2-3; 7 bases are a match to TRBD1. Written as DNA, the CDR3 is TGCGCCAGCAGTAGGGGGCACACAGATACGCAGTATTTT. It translates to CASSRGHTDTQYF.